These T cell receptor beta chains were read from a single sample in a study of regulatory T cells. Clones were read by immunoSEQ multiplex PCR, and TCRdb kept only the in-frame ones, dropping some. The sample has more than 5,000 clones; 80% to 90% are singletons. Sequencing was done on a sample of CD4+ Tregs sorted from blood. Receptors originate from a person under 30 with CD3G deficiency. Both conserved end residues are part of each CDR3. D genes are given only for firm matches. Not all rows give a size; the values are once, few, many and, for expanded clones, a class.

j_gene	abundance	len	d_gene	v_gene	CDR3aa	CDR3nt
TRBJ1-2	-	14	-	TRBV5-1	CASSPGVLGYGYTF	TGCGCCAGCAGCCCGGGGGTCCTGGGGTATGGCTACACCTTC
TRBJ2-2	-	16	-	TRBV19	CASSIGPGWNTGELFF	TGTGCCAGTAGTATAGGACCCGGGTGGAACACCGGGGAGCTGTTTTTT
TRBJ2-4	-	13	-	TRBV5-1	CASSLEFGHIQYF	TGCGCCAGCAGCTTGGAATTCGGGCACATTCAGTACTTC
TRBJ1-4	-	11	-	TRBV6-6	CASSSTEKLFF	TGTGCCAGCAGTAGCACTGAAAAACTGTTTTTT
TRBJ2-2	-	15	-	TRBV28	CASSLRLGGPGELFF	TGTGCCAGCAGTTTAAGACTGGGGGGACCCGGGGAGCTGTTTTTT
TRBJ2-7	-	14	-	TRBV6-1	CASREYGGSYEQYF	TGTGCCAGCAGAGAGTATGGGGGCTCCTACGAGCAGTACTTC
TRBJ1-1	-	11	-	TRBV28	CASSFGGEAFF	TGTGCCAGCAGTTTTGGGGGAGAAGCTTTCTTT
TRBJ1-5	-	13	-	TRBV19	CASSTTAIGPQHF	TGTGCCAGTAGCACGACGGCTATTGGGCCCCAGCATTTT
TRBJ2-7	-	18	-	TRBV23-1	CASSPRSHGDGLSYEQYF	TGCGCCAGCAGCCCCCGGTCCCATGGCGATGGGCTTTCCTACGAGCAGTACTTC
TRBJ2-2	-	17	-	TRBV5-1	CASSYGTDVFRAGELFF	TGCGCCAGCAGCTACGGGACGGACGTTTTTAGGGCCGGGGAGCTGTTTTTT
TRBJ2-1	-	12	-	TRBV28	CASSLDTSEQFF	TGTGCCAGCAGTTTAGACACTAGCGAGCAGTTCTTC
TRBJ2-5	-	19	-	TRBV6-1	CASSARGITGTVHRETQYF	TGTGCCAGCAGTGCCCGAGGGATAACTGGAACTGTTCATCGGGAGACCCAGTACTTC
TRBJ2-1	-	15	-	TRBV5-1	CASSLGPGENKEQFF	TGCGCCAGCAGCTTGGGGCCAGGGGAGAATAAGGAGCAGTTCTTC
TRBJ2-2	-	13	TRBD1	TRBV28	CAVRQGNTGELFF	TGTGCCGTTAGACAGGGGAACACCGGGGAGCTGTTTTTT
TRBJ2-1	-	15	TRBD2	TRBV19	CASSITSGGAGEQFF	TGTGCCAGTAGTATAACTAGCGGGGGGGCCGGTGAGCAGTTCTTC
TRBJ2-5	-	15	TRBD2	TRBV4-1	CASSQDPGGAWEQYF	TGCGCCAGCAGCCAAGACCCCGGGGGGGCCTGGGAGCAGTACTTC
TRBJ2-3	-	13	-	TRBV10-3	CAISERTADTQYF	TGTGCCATCAGTGAAAGGACGGCCGATACGCAGTATTTT
TRBJ2-3	-	16	-	TRBV7-9	CASSLPRETSTDTQYF	TGTGCCAGCAGCTTGCCGAGGGAAACTAGCACAGATACGCAGTATTTT
TRBJ2-3	few	17	TRBD1	TRBV10-3	CAISEPSLTGTTDTQYF	TGTGCCATCAGTGAGCCGTCACTGACAGGGACCACAGATACGCAGTATTTT